These 4 T cell receptor beta chains originate from one sample sequenced in a study of multiple sclerosis patients with progressive multifocal leukoencephalopathy (dated by TCRdb to the late 2010s). Library generation was performed with the immunoSEQ multiplex PCR assay. TCRdb re-hosts the immuneACCESS table, in-frame sequences only. Its copies lack some clones; in the studies checked, an unresolved V gene accounts for under half of them, and the cause for the rest is not known. In all, the sample holds some 31,000 clones, and roughly 86% of those were seen once. The ten biggest clones cover less than 1.6% of the sample. The sample's time point label is to be understood as: roughly 6 months of natalizumab therapy. The sample's treatment or condition label, decoded: on natalizumab therapy at sampling. The material sequenced was PBMCs, taken from a patient treated with natalizumab. These receptors originate from a human donor with multiple sclerosis.

The chain carries TRBV11-2 and TRBJ2-7; D is unclear. Germline assignment: CDR1 SGHAT and CDR2 FQNNGV. Trimming pared 1 base from V and 0 bases from J, leaving 7 bases between. This CDR3 comprises 14 residues. Here the CDR3 DNA reads TGTGCCAGCAGCTTAGGACTCAACTCCTACGAGCAGTACTTC. Translation: CASSLGLNSYEQYF.

This clone appeared a single time. The rearrangement joins TRBV7-8 to TRBJ2-7; 8 bases agree with TRBD1. This CDR3 comprises 17 residues. Germline values: CDR1 SGHVS, CDR2 FQNEAQ. Trimming removed 1 base from V and 4 bases from J; junction bases left unmatched: 12. The CDR3 protein is CASSLGFRAGGEYEQYF. Here the CDR3 DNA reads TGTGCCAGCAGCTTAGGATTTCGGGCAGGGGGCGAATACGAGCAGTACTTC.

The V gene is TRBV7-2, the J gene TRBJ1-5, with D possibly being TRBD1 (6 bases). The V end was cut by 3 bases, the J end by 3 bases, with 12 bases between. The CDR3 runs to 15 residues. Germline CDR1 reads SGHTA; CDR2 reads FQGNSA. The CDR3 coding sequence is TGTGCCAGCAGCTTTAGCAGGGGAGTCAATCAGCCCCAGCATTTT. It translates to CASSFSRGVNQPQHF.

This chain uses TRBV27 with TRBJ1-5; D not certain. This CDR3 is built from 15 residues. V was pared by 2 bases and J by 0 bases, with 8 bases between. From germline, CDR1 is MNHEY and CDR2 SMNVEV (reference sequence). The CDR3 protein is CASSLEAYSNQPQHF. The DNA of the CDR3 is TGTGCCAGCAGTTTAGAGGCCTATAGCAATCAGCCCCAGCATTTT.